This T cell receptor (beta chain) was sequenced in a study of metastatic and nonmetastatic thyroid tumors. Study-level information: Thyroid patients, malignant and benign, had repertoires compared across blood and tumor or nodule tissue. General observations from the study: Across blood and tumor, TCR beta diversity in malignant thyroid tumors was reportedly significantly higher than in benign nodules.

The germline V gene has CDR1 MNHNS and CDR2 SASEGT. The CDR3 is 15 amino acids. V shed 8 bases and J 0 bases; nucleotides not matched to a gene: 5. Nobody among the patients had been given any treatment before thyroid surgery. Authors' data handling: A distant-metastasis classifier for papillary thyroid cancer was built using CDR3 differences across clinicopathological groups. TCRdb re-clonotyped the PCR reads via MiXCR. The V and J calls and clone size come from TCRdb's table, not from the authors' own analysis. The table lists 12,000 or so clones, 12% of them singletons. On this clone itself: Its specificity is not known.

Sequencing was carried out using blood. The rearrangement uses TRBV6-1 and TRBJ1-3, with 9 nucleotides matching TRBD1. This TCR derives from a female donor with papillary thyroid cancer or a benign thyroid nodule (not recorded which). Some clones in this sample may be carry-over from other donors' samples. CDR3 in amino acids: CASRRDRASGNTIYF. The CDR3 coding sequence is TGTGCCAGCCGCCGGGACAGGGCCTCTGGAAACACCATATATTTT.